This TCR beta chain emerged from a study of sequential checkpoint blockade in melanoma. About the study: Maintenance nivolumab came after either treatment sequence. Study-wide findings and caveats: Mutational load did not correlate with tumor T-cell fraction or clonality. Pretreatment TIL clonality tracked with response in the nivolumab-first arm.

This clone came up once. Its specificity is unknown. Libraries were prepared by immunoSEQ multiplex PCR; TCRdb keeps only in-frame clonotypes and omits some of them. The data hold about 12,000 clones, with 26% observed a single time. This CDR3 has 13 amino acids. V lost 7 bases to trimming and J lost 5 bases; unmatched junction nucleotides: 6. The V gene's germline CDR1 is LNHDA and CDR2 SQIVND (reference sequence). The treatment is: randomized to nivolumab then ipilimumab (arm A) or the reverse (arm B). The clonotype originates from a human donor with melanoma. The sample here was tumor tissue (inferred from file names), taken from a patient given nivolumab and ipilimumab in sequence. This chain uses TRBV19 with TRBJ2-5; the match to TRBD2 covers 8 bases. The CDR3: CASIERGSETQYF. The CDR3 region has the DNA TGTGCCAGTATCGAGCGGGGGTCGGAGACCCAGTACTTC.